This TCR beta chain comes out of a study of Ad26.COV2.S vaccination and SARS-CoV-2 variants. The table came from immunoSEQ multiplex PCR; TCRdb's copy has only in-frame clones and leaves some out. Of about 680,000 clones in the sample, around 90% were seen once. Noted treatment: some 19 received Ad26.COV2.S at low or high dose, single or two shots; roughly 5 received placebo; per-sample allocation not given. Specimens were obtained on day 63 following the first vaccine or placebo injection. The TCR sequence derives from a person aged 18-60 years who received the Ad26.COV2.S COVID-19 vaccine or a placebo. The sequencing used peripheral blood, collected in a trial of Ad26.COV2.S vaccine versus placebo.

Here the CDR3 reads CAWSVTGVVTDTQYF. The DNA of the CDR3 is TGTGCCTGGAGCGTCACCGGGGTTGTGACAGATACGCAGTATTTT. V and J are TRBV30 and TRBJ2-3; D is perhaps TRBD2 (5 bases). The CDR3 totals 15 residues. Per germline, CDR1 GTSNPN and CDR2 SVGIG (reference sequence). The ends were cut back, 3 bases at V and 3 bases at J, with 16 bases in the middle.